The rows below give T cell receptor beta chains drawn from one sample of a study of shared clonotypes between healthy human individuals. The assay was immunoSEQ multiplex PCR, and TCRdb's table has in-frame clones only and misses some. The table lists 600,000 to 700,000 clones, around 73% of them singletons, with under 2% in the top ten. What was sequenced was memory CD4+ T cells sorted from blood. Source of these receptors: a woman aged 25-40 years in good health. The CDR3 runs from the conserved cysteine through the conserved F or W. Each record gives: clone size, V gene, D gene, J gene, CDR3 DNA, CDR3 protein. A D gene is named only where the DNA matches it firmly. Clone sizes are given selectively: once, few, many, or a class where the clone is expanded.

clone_size: -
v_call: TRBV7-8
d_call: -
j_call: TRBJ2-2
cdr3_nt: TGTGCCAGCACCCCCACGTTGGCCGGGGAGCTGTTTTTT
cdr3_aa: CASTPTLAGELFF

clone_size: -
v_call: TRBV10-3
d_call: TRBD2
j_call: TRBJ2-1
cdr3_nt: TGTGCCATCAGAAAAAGCGGGAGCCACAATGAGCAGTTCTTC
cdr3_aa: CAIRKSGSHNEQFF

clone_size: many
v_call: TRBV5-1
d_call: TRBD1
j_call: TRBJ2-2
cdr3_nt: TGCGCCAGCATCCAAGGGACAGGGGGCGGTAACACCGGGGAGCTGTTTTTT
cdr3_aa: CASIQGTGGGNTGELFF

clone_size: -
v_call: TRBV28
d_call: TRBD1
j_call: TRBJ1-3
cdr3_nt: TGTGCCAGCAGTTCCCCGGGGACAGGGGATGGAAACACCATATATTTT
cdr3_aa: CASSSPGTGDGNTIYF

clone_size: -
v_call: TRBV25-1
d_call: -
j_call: TRBJ2-7
cdr3_nt: TGTGCCAGCAGTCCCCCGGGACATCGAGCCTACGAGCAGTACTTC
cdr3_aa: CASSPPGHRAYEQYF

clone_size: few
v_call: TRBV6-5
d_call: -
j_call: TRBJ1-4
cdr3_nt: TGTGCCAGCAGTTACTCGGGGGCTAGTGAAAAACTGTTTTTT
cdr3_aa: CASSYSGASEKLFF

clone_size: -
v_call: TRBV27
d_call: TRBD2
j_call: TRBJ2-5
cdr3_nt: TGTGCCAGCAGTTTGGGGAGACTAGCGGTACCCTCCCCGGAGACCCAGTACTTC
cdr3_aa: CASSLGRLAVPSPETQYF

clone_size: -
v_call: TRBV7-9
d_call: -
j_call: TRBJ1-2
cdr3_nt: TGTGCCAGCAGCTCTACAGGTGGTCTAAGTGGCTACACCTTC
cdr3_aa: CASSSTGGLSGYTF

clone_size: -
v_call: TRBV28
d_call: -
j_call: TRBJ1-2
cdr3_nt: TGTGCCAGCAGTTTATCCCTCTACGGCTACACCTTC
cdr3_aa: CASSLSLYGYTF

clone_size: -
v_call: TRBV2
d_call: -
j_call: TRBJ2-7
cdr3_nt: TGTGCCAGCAGTGCGGGTAGCCCGGAGGCGCAGTACTTC
cdr3_aa: CASSAGSPEAQYF

clone_size: -
v_call: TRBV4-1
d_call: -
j_call: TRBJ1-5
cdr3_nt: TGCGCCAGCAGCCAAGTATCAGGAAACAATCAGCCCCAGCATTTT
cdr3_aa: CASSQVSGNNQPQHF

clone_size: many
v_call: TRBV13
d_call: -
j_call: TRBJ1-2
cdr3_nt: TGTGCCAGCAGCTTCAGGGGTAGCTATGGCTACACCTTC
cdr3_aa: CASSFRGSYGYTF

clone_size: -
v_call: TRBV11-3
d_call: -
j_call: TRBJ1-1
cdr3_nt: TGTGCCAGCAGCCCCGGACGGACGTCGGGGAACACTGAAGCTTTCTTT
cdr3_aa: CASSPGRTSGNTEAFF

clone_size: few
v_call: TRBV6-4
d_call: TRBD2
j_call: TRBJ2-2
cdr3_nt: TGTGCCAGCAGTGTCCCCGGGACTAGCGGTCCGAACACCGGGGAGCTGTTTTTT
cdr3_aa: CASSVPGTSGPNTGELFF

clone_size: once
v_call: TRBV2
d_call: -
j_call: TRBJ2-6
cdr3_nt: TGTGCCAGCAGGCCGGGTTCCTCTGGGGCCAACGTCCTGACTTTC
cdr3_aa: CASRPGSSGANVLTF

clone_size: many
v_call: TRBV7-9
d_call: -
j_call: TRBJ2-1
cdr3_nt: TGTGCCAGCACCGAAACCCGGGACATCTCCTACAATGAGCAGTTCTTC
cdr3_aa: CASTETRDISYNEQFF

clone_size: few
v_call: TRBV7-8
d_call: TRBD1
j_call: TRBJ1-2
cdr3_nt: TGTGCCAGCAGCTTATACGGGACAGAAATATCTATCGGCGGCTACACCTTC
cdr3_aa: CASSLYGTEISIGGYTF

clone_size: -
v_call: TRBV28
d_call: TRBD2
j_call: TRBJ2-3
cdr3_nt: TGTGCCAGCAGGACTAGCGGGGCTTCACCAGATACGCAGTATTTT
cdr3_aa: CASRTSGASPDTQYF

clone_size: -
v_call: TRBV28
d_call: TRBD2
j_call: TRBJ2-2
cdr3_nt: TGTGCCAGCGGTTCTAGCGGCCAATCGAACACCGGGGAGCTGTTTTTT
cdr3_aa: CASGSSGQSNTGELFF

clone_size: -
v_call: TRBV6-5
d_call: TRBD1
j_call: TRBJ1-2
cdr3_nt: TGTGCCAGCAGTTACTCGGGACAGTACTATGGCTACACCTTC
cdr3_aa: CASSYSGQYYGYTF

clone_size: -
v_call: TRBV7-9
d_call: TRBD1
j_call: TRBJ2-2
cdr3_nt: TGTGCCAGCAGCCAGCGGGACAGGGGAAACACCGGGGAGCTGTTTTTT
cdr3_aa: CASSQRDRGNTGELFF

clone_size: -
v_call: TRBV7-9
d_call: -
j_call: TRBJ2-3
cdr3_nt: TGTGCCAGCAGGAGAGATTCTACAGATACGCAGTATTTT
cdr3_aa: CASRRDSTDTQYF

clone_size: -
v_call: TRBV9
d_call: -
j_call: TRBJ1-2
cdr3_nt: TGTGCCAGCAGCTCCCCGACAGGTGTCAACTATGGCTACACCTTC
cdr3_aa: CASSSPTGVNYGYTF

clone_size: -
v_call: TRBV5-1
d_call: -
j_call: TRBJ2-1
cdr3_nt: TGCGCCAGCAGCTATTTGATGGATGAGCAGTTCTTC
cdr3_aa: CASSYLMDEQFF

clone_size: -
v_call: TRBV7-8
d_call: -
j_call: TRBJ2-5
cdr3_nt: TGTGCCAGCAGCTTACTATCAGAGACCCAGTACTTC
cdr3_aa: CASSLLSETQYF

clone_size: -
v_call: TRBV2
d_call: TRBD2
j_call: TRBJ2-1
cdr3_nt: TGTGCCAGCAGTGGTAGCGGGAGTTACAATGAGCAGTTCTTC
cdr3_aa: CASSGSGSYNEQFF

clone_size: -
v_call: TRBV7-7
d_call: -
j_call: TRBJ2-5
cdr3_nt: TGTGCCAGCAGTCCGACTGGGGGACGTGAGACCCAGTACTTC
cdr3_aa: CASSPTGGRETQYF

clone_size: -
v_call: TRBV5-6
d_call: -
j_call: TRBJ2-2
cdr3_nt: TGTGCCAGCAGAGCTTCCGGGATTGGTACCGGGGAGCTGTTTTTT
cdr3_aa: CASRASGIGTGELFF

clone_size: -
v_call: TRBV19
d_call: -
j_call: TRBJ2-3
cdr3_nt: TGTGCCAGTAGTATCTCATGGGGTCAGAGTACAGATACGCAGTATTTT
cdr3_aa: CASSISWGQSTDTQYF

clone_size: -
v_call: TRBV30
d_call: -
j_call: TRBJ1-5
cdr3_nt: TGTGCCTCAGGACAGATAGGCCAGCCCCAGCATTTT
cdr3_aa: CASGQIGQPQHF

clone_size: few
v_call: TRBV10-2
d_call: -
j_call: TRBJ1-1
cdr3_nt: TGCGCCAGCACGGCCTTGGAGGGCCCCTCTCCGTCTGAAGCTTTCTTT
cdr3_aa: CASTALEGPSPSEAFF

clone_size: -
v_call: TRBV6-1
d_call: -
j_call: TRBJ1-1
cdr3_nt: TGTGCCAGCAGTGAGTTGAACACTGAAGCTTTCTTT
cdr3_aa: CASSELNTEAFF

clone_size: few
v_call: TRBV5-1
d_call: -
j_call: TRBJ2-7
cdr3_nt: TGCGCCAGCAGAGGGACGATCTCCTACGAGCAGTACTTC
cdr3_aa: CASRGTISYEQYF

clone_size: -
v_call: TRBV5-1
d_call: -
j_call: TRBJ2-7
cdr3_nt: TGCGCCAGCAGCATTCCCAGCGGCCCCAACCACGAGCAGTACTTC
cdr3_aa: CASSIPSGPNHEQYF

clone_size: -
v_call: TRBV5-1
d_call: TRBD2
j_call: TRBJ2-7
cdr3_nt: TGCGCCAGCAGCTCTGGGACTAGCCCTCAGGAGCAGTACTTC
cdr3_aa: CASSSGTSPQEQYF

clone_size: -
v_call: TRBV2
d_call: TRBD2
j_call: TRBJ2-1
cdr3_nt: TGTGCCAGCAGATCCAGCGGGACTAGGGGTGAGCAGTTCTTC
cdr3_aa: CASRSSGTRGEQFF

clone_size: -
v_call: TRBV20-1
d_call: -
j_call: TRBJ2-3
cdr3_nt: TGCAGTGCGAGATACAGGGCCACGCAGTATTTT
cdr3_aa: CSARYRATQYF

clone_size: -
v_call: TRBV5-1
d_call: TRBD2
j_call: TRBJ2-5
cdr3_nt: TGCGCCAGCAGCTTGCGGCCTAGCGGGAGGGCCATCCAAGAGACCCAGTACTTC
cdr3_aa: CASSLRPSGRAIQETQYF

clone_size: -
v_call: TRBV5-4
d_call: TRBD2
j_call: TRBJ2-1
cdr3_nt: TGTGCCAGCAGCCGAGATTGGACTAGCGGGAGGGAAGAGCAGTTCTTC
cdr3_aa: CASSRDWTSGREEQFF

clone_size: -
v_call: TRBV28
d_call: -
j_call: TRBJ2-7
cdr3_nt: TGTGCCAGCAACTTGAGGCCGGGGGACTCCTACGAGCAGTACTTC
cdr3_aa: CASNLRPGDSYEQYF

clone_size: -
v_call: TRBV29-1
d_call: -
j_call: TRBJ1-2
cdr3_nt: TGCAGCCTTGAGAGGGGTGACGCTGGCTACACCTTC
cdr3_aa: CSLERGDAGYTF

clone_size: -
v_call: TRBV5-1
d_call: -
j_call: TRBJ2-3
cdr3_nt: TGCGCCAGCATGCCGGGGACTAGCACAGATACGCAGTATTTT
cdr3_aa: CASMPGTSTDTQYF

clone_size: -
v_call: TRBV6-1
d_call: -
j_call: TRBJ1-1
cdr3_nt: TGTGCCAGCAGTGCTACGACAGGTAACACTGAAGCTTTCTTT
cdr3_aa: CASSATTGNTEAFF

clone_size: -
v_call: TRBV5-1
d_call: TRBD1
j_call: TRBJ2-6
cdr3_nt: TGCGCCAGCAGTCCCGGGACAGGAGATTTAGGGGCCAACGTCCTGACTTTC
cdr3_aa: CASSPGTGDLGANVLTF

clone_size: -
v_call: TRBV19
d_call: -
j_call: TRBJ1-3
cdr3_nt: TGTGCCAGTAGTGAGACTTTTAGCTCTGGAAACACCATATATTTT
cdr3_aa: CASSETFSSGNTIYF

clone_size: few
v_call: TRBV5-4
d_call: -
j_call: TRBJ2-7
cdr3_nt: TGTGCCAGCAGTCAGGGGCGGGAGCGGCAGTACTTC
cdr3_aa: CASSQGRERQYF

clone_size: -
v_call: TRBV10-3
d_call: -
j_call: TRBJ2-4
cdr3_nt: TGTGCCATCAGTGCCGACACCCCAGGGAACCGGCGTGTCTGGGCCAAAAACATTCAGTACTTC
cdr3_aa: CAISADTPGNRRVWAKNIQYF

clone_size: many
v_call: TRBV2
d_call: TRBD1
j_call: TRBJ1-5
cdr3_nt: TGTGCCAGCAGTTGGTCAGGGGGAGACCAGCCCCAGCATTTT
cdr3_aa: CASSWSGGDQPQHF

clone_size: -
v_call: TRBV28
d_call: -
j_call: TRBJ2-1
cdr3_nt: TGTGCCAGCAGTTCACTAGGGTGGGGAAGTGGGTACAATGAGCAGTTCTTC
cdr3_aa: CASSSLGWGSGYNEQFF

clone_size: once
v_call: TRBV7-6
d_call: TRBD1
j_call: TRBJ2-2
cdr3_nt: TGTGCCAGCAGCTCAAACCTTCGGGGGACAGGGGGTACCGGGGAGCTGTTTTTT
cdr3_aa: CASSSNLRGTGGTGELFF

clone_size: -
v_call: TRBV5-6
d_call: -
j_call: TRBJ1-4
cdr3_nt: TGTGCCAGCAGCTTACAAGCAACTAATGAAAAACTGTTTTTT
cdr3_aa: CASSLQATNEKLFF

clone_size: -
v_call: TRBV4-1
d_call: TRBD2
j_call: TRBJ2-3
cdr3_nt: TGCGCCAGCAGCCAAAGACTAGCGGGGTACACAGATACGCAGTATTTT
cdr3_aa: CASSQRLAGYTDTQYF